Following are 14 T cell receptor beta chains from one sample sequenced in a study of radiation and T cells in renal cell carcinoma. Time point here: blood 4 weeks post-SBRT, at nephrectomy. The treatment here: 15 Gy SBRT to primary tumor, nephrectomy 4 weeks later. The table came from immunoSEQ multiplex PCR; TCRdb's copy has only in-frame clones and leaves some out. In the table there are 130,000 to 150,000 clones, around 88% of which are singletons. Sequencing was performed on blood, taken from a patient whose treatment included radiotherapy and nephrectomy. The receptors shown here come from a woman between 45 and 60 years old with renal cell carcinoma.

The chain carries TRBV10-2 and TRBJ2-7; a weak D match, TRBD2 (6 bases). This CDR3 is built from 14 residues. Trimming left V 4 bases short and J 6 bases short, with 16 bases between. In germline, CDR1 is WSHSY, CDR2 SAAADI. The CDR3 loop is CASSGGRRLGEQYF. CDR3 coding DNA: TGCGCCAGCAGTGGGGGACGCAGACTAGGCGAGCAGTACTTC.

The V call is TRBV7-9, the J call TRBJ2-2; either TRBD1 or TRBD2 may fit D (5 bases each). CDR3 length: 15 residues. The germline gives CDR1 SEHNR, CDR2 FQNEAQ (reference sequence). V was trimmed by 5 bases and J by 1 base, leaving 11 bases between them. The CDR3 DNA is TGTGCCAGCAGCGCAGGGACGGTGAACACCGGGGAGCTGTTTTTT. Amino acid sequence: CASSAGTVNTGELFF.

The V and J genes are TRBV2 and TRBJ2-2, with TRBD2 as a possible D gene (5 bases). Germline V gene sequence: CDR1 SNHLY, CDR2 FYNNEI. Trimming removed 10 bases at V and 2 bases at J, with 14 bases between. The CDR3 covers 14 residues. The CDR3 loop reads CAKRLGENTGELFF. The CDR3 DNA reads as TGTGCCAAAAGGTTGGGAGAAAACACCGGGGAGCTGTTTTTT.

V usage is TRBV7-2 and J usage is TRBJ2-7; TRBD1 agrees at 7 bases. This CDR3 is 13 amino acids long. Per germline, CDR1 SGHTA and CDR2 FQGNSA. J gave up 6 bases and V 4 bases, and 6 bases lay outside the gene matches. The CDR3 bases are TGTGCCAGCAGCTCCAGACAGGGAACCGAGCAGTACTTC. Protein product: CASSSRQGTEQYF.

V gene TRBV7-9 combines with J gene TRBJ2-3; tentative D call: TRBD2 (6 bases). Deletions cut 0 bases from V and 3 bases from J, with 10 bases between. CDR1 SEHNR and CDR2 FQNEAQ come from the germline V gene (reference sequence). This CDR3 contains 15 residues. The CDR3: CASSLAHGRTDTQYF. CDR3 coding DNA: TGTGCCAGCAGCTTAGCGCACGGGAGAACAGATACGCAGTATTTT.

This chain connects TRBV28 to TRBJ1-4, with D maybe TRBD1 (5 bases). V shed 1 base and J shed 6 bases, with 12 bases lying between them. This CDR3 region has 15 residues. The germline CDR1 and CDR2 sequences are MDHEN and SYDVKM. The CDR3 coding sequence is TGTGCCAGCAGTTTATCAGGGACCGGGGATGAAAAACTGTTTTTT. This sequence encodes CASSLSGTGDEKLFF. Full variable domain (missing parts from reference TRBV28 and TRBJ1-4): DVKVTQSSRYLVKRTGEKVFLECVQDMDHENMFWYRQDPGLGLRLIYFSYDVKMKEKGDIPEGYSVSREKKERFSLILESASTNQTSMYLCASSLSGTGDEKLFFGSGTQLSVL.

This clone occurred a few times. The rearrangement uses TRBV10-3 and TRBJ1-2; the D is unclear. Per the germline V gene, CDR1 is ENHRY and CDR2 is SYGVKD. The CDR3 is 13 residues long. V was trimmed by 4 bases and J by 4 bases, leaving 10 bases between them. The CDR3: CAISAGEGYGYTF. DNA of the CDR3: TGTGCCATCAGTGCTGGGGAGGGCTATGGCTACACCTTC.

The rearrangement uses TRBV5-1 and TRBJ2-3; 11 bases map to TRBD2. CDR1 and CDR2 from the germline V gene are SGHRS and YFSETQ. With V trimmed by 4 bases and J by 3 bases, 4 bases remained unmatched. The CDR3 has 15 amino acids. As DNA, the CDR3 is TGCGCCAGCAGCACGACTAGCGGGAAAACAGATACGCAGTATTTT. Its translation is CASSTTSGKTDTQYF.

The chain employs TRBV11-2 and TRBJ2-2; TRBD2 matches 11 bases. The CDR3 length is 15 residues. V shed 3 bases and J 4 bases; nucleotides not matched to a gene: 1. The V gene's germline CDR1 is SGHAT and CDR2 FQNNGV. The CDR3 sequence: CASSFTSGSTGELFF. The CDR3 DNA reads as TGTGCCAGCAGCTTCACTAGCGGGAGCACCGGGGAGCTGTTTTTT.

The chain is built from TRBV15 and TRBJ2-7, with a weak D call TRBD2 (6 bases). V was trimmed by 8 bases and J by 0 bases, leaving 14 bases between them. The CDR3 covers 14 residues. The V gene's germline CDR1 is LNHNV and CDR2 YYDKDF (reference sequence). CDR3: CATGGRRGSYEQYF. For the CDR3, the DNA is TGTGCCACCGGTGGGCGGAGGGGCTCCTACGAGCAGTACTTC.

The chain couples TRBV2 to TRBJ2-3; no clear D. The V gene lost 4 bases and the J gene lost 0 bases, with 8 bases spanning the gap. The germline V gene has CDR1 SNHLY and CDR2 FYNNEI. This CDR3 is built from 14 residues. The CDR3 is CASSVVSSTDTQYF. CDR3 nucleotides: TGTGCCAGCAGTGTGGTCTCTAGCACAGATACGCAGTATTTT.

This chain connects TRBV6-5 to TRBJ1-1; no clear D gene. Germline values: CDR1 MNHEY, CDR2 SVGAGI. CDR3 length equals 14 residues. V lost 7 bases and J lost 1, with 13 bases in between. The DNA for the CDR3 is TGTGCCAGCAAGTTGGACTTGCAGAACACTGAAGCTTTCTTT. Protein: CASKLDLQNTEAFF.

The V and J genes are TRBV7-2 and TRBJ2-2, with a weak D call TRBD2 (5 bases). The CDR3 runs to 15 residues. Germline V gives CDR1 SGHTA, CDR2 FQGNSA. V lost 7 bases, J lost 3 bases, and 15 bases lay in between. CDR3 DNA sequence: TGTGCCAGCACCCGCTCGCCCGGGGACACCGGGGAGCTGTTTTTT. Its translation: CASTRSPGDTGELFF.

CDR3 nucleotides: TGTGCCAGCAGCCCCCAGACTAGTAAGTCCTACAATGAGCAGTTCTTC. This sequence encodes CASSPQTSKSYNEQFF. The rearrangement joins TRBV13 to TRBJ2-1; D is perhaps TRBD2 (6 bases). The CDR3 sequence is 16 residues long. V gave up 5 bases and J gave up 1 base, with 15 bases separating them. The germline CDR1 and CDR2 sequences are PRHDT and FYEKMQ (reference sequence).